This is a list of T cell receptor beta chains from one sample in a study of T cell responses to AZD1222 COVID-19 vaccine. This table comes from immunoSEQ multiplex PCR, and its TCRdb copy is limited to in-frame clones, with some not included. The sample lists 90,000 to 130,000 clones; about 95% were seen once. Sample: peripheral blood, taken 28 days after the second AZD1222 dose. These receptors were obtained from an adult who received the AZD1222 COVID-19 vaccine. The CDR3 runs from the conserved cysteine through the conserved F or W. D genes are given only for firm matches. Expanded clones get a size class; other rows say once, few or many, or leave the size out.

TRBJ2-7	TRBV19	-	TRBD2	CASKPSGISNEQYF	TGTGCCAGTAAACCTAGCGGGATCTCTAACGAGCAGTACTTC
TRBJ2-7	TRBV11-2	-	TRBD1	CASSLVQGASGKQYF	TGTGCCAGCAGCTTAGTACAGGGGGCTTCTGGCAAGCAGTACTTC
TRBJ1-5	TRBV19	-	-	CASRTVLQGRNQPQHF	TGTGCCAGTAGGACAGTTTTGCAGGGGCGGAATCAGCCCCAGCATTTT
TRBJ2-7	TRBV19	-	TRBD1	CARGPKQGAGGEQYF	TGTGCCAGGGGACCGAAACAGGGGGCTGGTGGCGAGCAGTACTTC
TRBJ2-5	TRBV7-9	-	TRBD2	CASSTPGTSAGTGTQYF	TGTGCCAGCAGCACTCCGGGGACTAGCGCTGGAACCGGGACCCAGTACTTC
TRBJ2-2	TRBV5-5	-	-	CASRRVWGRNTGELFF	TGTGCCAGCAGGAGGGTTTGGGGACGCAACACCGGGGAGCTGTTTTTT
TRBJ2-7	TRBV11-3	once	-	CASSPGEGVTYEQYF	TGTGCCAGCAGCCCCGGGGAGGGGGTTACCTACGAGCAGTACTTC
TRBJ2-5	TRBV19	-	TRBD2	CASSTPGGPETQYF	TGTGCCAGTAGTACCCCGGGGGGGCCGGAGACCCAGTACTTC
TRBJ2-7	TRBV11-1	-	TRBD2	CASSLWTSGPYEQYF	TGTGCCAGCAGCCTCTGGACTAGCGGGCCATACGAGCAGTACTTC
TRBJ1-1	TRBV7-6	once	-	CASSPQDYGEAFF	TGTGCCAGCAGCCCCCAGGATTATGGTGAAGCTTTCTTT
TRBJ1-6	TRBV30	-	-	CAIGDNSPLHF	TGTGCTATCGGGGACAATTCACCCCTCCACTTT
TRBJ1-2	TRBV9	-	-	CASSERWGGDYGYTF	TGTGCCAGCAGTGAAAGGTGGGGAGGAGACTATGGCTACACCTTC
TRBJ1-2	TRBV7-9	-	-	CASSSYGTEANYGYTF	TGTGCCAGCAGTTCATACGGGACCGAAGCTAACTATGGCTACACCTTC
TRBJ1-6	TRBV30	-	TRBD1	CAWRTGGVSPLHF	TGTGCCTGGAGAACAGGGGGCGTTTCACCCCTCCACTTT
TRBJ2-7	TRBV5-1	-	-	CASSQDTSSYEQYF	TGCGCCAGCAGCCAGGACACGAGCTCCTACGAGCAGTACTTC
TRBJ2-1	TRBV6-5	-	-	CASTPRGISGEQFF	TGTGCCAGCACCCCCAGGGGAATCTCGGGTGAGCAGTTCTTC
TRBJ1-2	TRBV7-2	-	-	CASSPRHNYGYTF	TGTGCCAGCAGCCCACGCCATAACTATGGCTACACCTTC
TRBJ1-2	TRBV11-2	-	-	CASSQGDGHYGYTF	TGTGCCAGCAGCCAAGGTGACGGACACTATGGCTACACCTTC
TRBJ1-1	TRBV12-3/TRBV12-4	-	-	CASTPRVNTEAFF	TGTGCCAGCACCCCTCGGGTCAACACTGAAGCTTTCTTT
TRBJ1-2	TRBV5-4	-	-	CASSLWGTGLYGYTF	TGTGCCAGCAGCTTGTGGGGGACGGGTCTATATGGCTACACCTTC
TRBJ1-2	TRBV9	-	-	CASSVNREQGGYTF	TGTGCCAGCAGCGTCAACAGGGAACAGGGTGGCTACACCTTC
TRBJ2-2	TRBV5-1	-	-	CASRNRGAGELFF	TGCGCCAGCAGGAATCGCGGGGCCGGGGAGCTGTTTTTT
TRBJ1-2	TRBV5-4	-	-	CASSLSGERYTF	TGTGCCAGCAGCTTGAGTGGGGAGCGCTACACCTTC
TRBJ1-1	TRBV29-1	-	-	CSVDQQLNTEAFF	TGCAGCGTTGACCAACAGTTGAACACTGAAGCTTTCTTT
TRBJ1-1	TRBV19	-	TRBD1	CASSLGQGSVTEAFF	TGTGCCAGTAGTTTGGGACAGGGGAGTGTCACTGAAGCTTTCTTT
TRBJ2-2	TRBV5-1	-	TRBD1	CASSLRDRANTGELFF	TGCGCCAGCAGCCTCCGGGACAGGGCGAACACCGGGGAGCTGTTTTTT
TRBJ2-1	TRBV19	-	-	CASSRAGTNEQFF	TGTGCCAGTAGTAGGGCCGGGACGAATGAGCAGTTCTTC
TRBJ2-3	TRBV7-8	once	-	CASSSPPGGRGADTQYF	TGTGCCAGCAGCTCCCCGCCCGGGGGGCGTGGGGCAGATACGCAGTATTTT
TRBJ2-1	TRBV18	-	-	CASSLLIRLWSYNEQFF	TGTGCCAGCTCATTATTGATCAGGCTCTGGAGTTACAATGAGCAGTTCTTC
TRBJ1-2	TRBV15	once	TRBD1	CATSRDDLLLGQGGGYTF	TGTGCCACCAGCAGAGACGATTTGCTCTTGGGACAGGGAGGTGGCTACACCTTC
TRBJ2-7	TRBV2	-	TRBD1	CASSGRTGTHEQYF	TGTGCCAGCAGTGGTCGGACAGGCACGCACGAGCAGTACTTC
TRBJ1-5	TRBV3-1/TRBV3-2	-	-	CASSQERDQPQHF	TGTGCCAGCAGCCAAGAAAGGGATCAGCCCCAGCATTTT
TRBJ2-1	TRBV29-1	-	TRBD2	CSVGLLADYNEQFF	TGCAGCGTTGGGCTACTAGCGGATTACAATGAGCAGTTCTTC
TRBJ1-2	TRBV6-1	-	-	CASSERGVNYTF	TGTGCCAGCAGTGAAAGGGGGGTAAACTACACCTTC
TRBJ2-1	TRBV19	-	TRBD2	CASSSGSGSWNEQFF	TGTGCCAGTAGCTCCGGTAGCGGGAGTTGGAATGAGCAGTTCTTC
TRBJ1-1	TRBV7-2	-	TRBD1	CASSTTGDTEAFF	TGTGCCAGCAGCACCACAGGGGACACTGAAGCTTTCTTT
TRBJ1-3	TRBV5-1	-	-	CASSLGLEGNTIYF	TGCGCCAGCAGCTTGGGACTCGAAGGAAACACCATATATTTT
TRBJ1-6	TRBV11-2	-	-	CASSPSPGGDRSPLHF	TGTGCCAGCAGCCCCTCCCCGGGGGGGGATCGGTCACCCCTCCACTTT
TRBJ2-7	TRBV7-6	-	-	CASSSDGFIEQYF	TGTGCCAGCAGCTCGGACGGTTTCATCGAGCAGTACTTC
TRBJ2-7	TRBV10-3	-	-	CAISEASGFARSYEQYF	TGTGCCATCAGTGAGGCGTCAGGGTTTGCGCGCTCCTACGAGCAGTACTTC
TRBJ1-2	TRBV7-9	-	TRBD1	CASSLAGQGRYGYTF	TGTGCCAGCAGCCTAGCTGGACAGGGGCGGTATGGCTACACCTTC
TRBJ2-7	TRBV6-5	-	-	CASSYSSEYEQYF	TGTGCCAGCAGTTACTCCTCGGAGTACGAGCAGTACTTC
TRBJ1-4	TRBV6-5	-	TRBD1	CASSGQGGDNEKLFF	TGTGCCAGCAGCGGACAGGGAGGGGATAATGAAAAACTGTTTTTT
TRBJ2-1	TRBV27	-	TRBD1	CASSISQGTEQFF	TGTGCCAGCAGTATATCACAGGGGACTGAGCAGTTCTTC
TRBJ2-3	TRBV6-2/TRBV6-3	-	-	CASSPTSATDTQYF	TGTGCCAGCAGCCCTACCTCGGCCACAGATACGCAGTATTTT
TRBJ1-2	TRBV7-9	-	TRBD1	CASTLQGANYGYTF	TGTGCCAGCACCCTACAGGGGGCCAACTATGGCTACACCTTC
TRBJ2-1	TRBV5-1	-	TRBD2	CASSLPSGGYNEQFF	TGCGCCAGCAGCTTGCCTAGCGGGGGTTACAATGAGCAGTTCTTC
TRBJ1-4	TRBV9	-	TRBD1	CASSGARQGNEKLFF	TGTGCCAGCAGCGGGGCGCGACAGGGGAATGAAAAACTGTTTTTT
TRBJ2-1	TRBV14	-	-	CASSQGTYNEQFF	TGTGCCAGCAGCCAAGGGACCTACAATGAGCAGTTCTTC
TRBJ1-2	TRBV6-2/TRBV6-3	-	-	CASSWTNYGYTF	TGTGCCAGCAGTTGGACGAACTATGGCTACACCTTC
TRBJ2-7	TRBV5-6	-	-	CASSGTGASYEQYF	TGTGCCAGCAGCGGTACCGGGGCCTCCTACGAGCAGTACTTC
TRBJ2-1	TRBV5-1	once	TRBD2	CASGLLAGGLNEQFF	TGCGCCAGCGGTCTTCTGGCGGGAGGGCTCAATGAGCAGTTCTTC
TRBJ2-7	TRBV4-2	-	-	CASSQADEQYF	TGTGCCAGCAGCCAAGCGGACGAGCAGTACTTC
TRBJ1-3	TRBV4-2	-	TRBD1	CASSQDLGVQGNHQNSGNTIYF	TGTGCCAGCAGCCAAGATTTAGGGGTACAGGGGAACCACCAGAACTCTGGAAACACCATATATTTT
TRBJ1-6	TRBV6-5	-	TRBD1	CASNTGGAGNSPLHF	TGTGCCAGCAATACAGGGGGCGCGGGCAATTCACCCCTCCACTTT
TRBJ2-3	TRBV6-5	once	-	CASSSQELSTDTQYF	TGTGCCAGCAGCTCCCAAGAGTTAAGCACAGATACGCAGTATTTT
TRBJ1-2	TRBV6-2/TRBV6-3	-	TRBD1	CASSYSQGASGYTF	TGTGCCAGCAGTTACTCACAGGGGGCGAGTGGCTACACCTTC